There are a few counts of the clone carrying this T cell receptor (beta chain). In the original workflow: Amplifying reference gene primers gave estimates of nucleated cell counts. Only in-frame clones appear in the TCRdb table, and some are missing; sequencing was by immunoSEQ multiplex PCR. The D gene and trimming were derived from the DNA, and the V and J assignments and clone size from that table. The sample carries 85,000 to 100,000 clones, about three quarters recorded once. The data originate from a study of blood T cell repertoires in COVID-19. Turning to the study itself: Donors in the United States, Italy and Spain gave samples during acute or convalescent COVID-19.

Germline CDR1 is SGDLS and CDR2 is YYNGEE. This CDR3 has 14 residues. V lost 2 bases and J lost 0; bases outside the gene matches: 1. The genes are TRBV9 and TRBJ1-2, with 7 positions matching TRBD1. This clonotype was sampled from a man between 50 and 59 years old who had recovered from COVID-19. Sequencing was done on a sample of peripheral blood. CDR3 DNA sequence: TGTGCCAGCAGCGTCGGGACAGCTAACTATGGCTACACCTTC. Its translation: CASSVGTANYGYTF.